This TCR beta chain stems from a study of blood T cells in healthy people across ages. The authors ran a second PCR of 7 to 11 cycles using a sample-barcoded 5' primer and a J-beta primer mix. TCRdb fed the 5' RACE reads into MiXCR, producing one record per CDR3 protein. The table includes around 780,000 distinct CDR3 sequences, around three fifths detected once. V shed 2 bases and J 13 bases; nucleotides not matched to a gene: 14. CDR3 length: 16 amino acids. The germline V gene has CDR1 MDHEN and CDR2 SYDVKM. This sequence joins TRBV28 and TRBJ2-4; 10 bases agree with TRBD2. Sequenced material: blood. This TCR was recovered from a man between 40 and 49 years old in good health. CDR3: CASSLHSGRPRNEQYF. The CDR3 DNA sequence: TGTGCCAGCAGTTTACATAGCGGGAGGCCCAGGAATGAGCAGTACTTC.